Listed below are T cell receptor beta chains from one sample, sequenced in a study of regulatory T cells in long-lasting Graves disease. MiXCR was run by TCRdb on the multiplex PCR reads, yielding one entry per CDR3 protein. Here the sample spans hundreds of thousands of distinct CDR3 sequences, 20% to 25% being singletons. The source was peripheral blood mononuclear cells (PBMCs), collected when the disease was refractory, from a patient treated with antithyroid drugs. The receptors were gathered from a female donor with Graves disease. Both conserved end residues are part of each CDR3. D genes are given only for firm matches. Only some rows state a clone size, as once, few, many or a class for expanded clones.

v_gene	abundance	d_gene	j_gene	CDR3aa	CDR3nt
TRBV7-9	few	-	TRBJ2-2	CASSSDSARELFF	TGTGCCAGCAGCTCCGACTCCGCCCGGGAGCTGTTTTTT
TRBV12-3/TRBV12-4	few	TRBD1	TRBJ1-1	CASSYSLGGPLEAFF	TGTGCCAGCAGTTACTCTCTAGGGGGCCCACTTGAAGCTTTCTTT
TRBV6-5	-	-	TRBJ2-4	CASSYGAEGAKNIQYF	TGTGCCAGCAGTTACGGGGCGGAGGGGGCCAAAAACATTCAGTACTTC
TRBV7-2	-	TRBD2	TRBJ2-3	CASSLWGRLAGGSTDTQYF	TGTGCCAGCAGCTTATGGGGGCGCTTGGCGGGGGGCAGCACAGATACGCAGTATTTT
TRBV12-3/TRBV12-4	-	-	TRBJ2-5	CAGSFLSGETRYF	TGTGCCGGCAGTTTTTTGAGCGGAGAGACCCGGTACTTC
TRBV5-4	many	-	TRBJ2-5	CASSPPGPQGETQYF	TGTGCCAGCAGCCCCCCGGGACCCCAGGGGGAGACCCAGTACTTC
TRBV6-5	many	TRBD1	TRBJ2-7	CASSYSGTGDLPYEQYF	TGTGCCAGCAGTTACTCGGGGACAGGGGACCTTCCCTACGAGCAGTACTTC
TRBV7-2	-	-	TRBJ1-1	CASSLVGSGVNTEAFF	TGTGCCAGCAGCTTAGTGGGGTCAGGGGTGAACACTGAAGCTTTCTTT
TRBV2	many	-	TRBJ2-7	CASSPRDFPYEQYF	TGTGCCAGCAGCCCTCGGGACTTTCCATACGAGCAGTACTTC
TRBV19	few	TRBD2	TRBJ2-3	CASSMGLAGGDTQYF	TGTGCCAGTAGTATGGGACTAGCGGGAGGGGATACGCAGTATTTT
TRBV7-9	-	-	TRBJ2-5	CASSEGIAEYQETQYF	TGTGCCAGCAGCGAGGGGATAGCGGAGTACCAAGAGACCCAGTACTTC
TRBV3-1	few	TRBD1	TRBJ1-2	CASSQGGTGVSYGYTF	TGTGCCAGCAGCCAAGGCGGGACAGGGGTCAGCTATGGCTACACCTTC
TRBV7-2	few	-	TRBJ2-1	CASSLTPNEQFF	TGTGCCAGCAGCTTGACCCCCAATGAGCAGTTCTTC
TRBV6-1	few	-	TRBJ1-5	CASSDRGTKPQHF	TGTGCCAGCAGTGACAGGGGTACCAAGCCCCAGCATTTT
TRBV20-1	many	TRBD2	TRBJ2-7	CSVGRGAFSYEQYF	TGCAGTGTGGGGCGGGGGGCCTTTTCCTACGAGCAGTACTTC
TRBV28	many	TRBD1	TRBJ1-1	CASSYETGATQGAFF	TGTGCCAGCAGTTACGAGACAGGGGCCACCCAGGGAGCTTTCTTT
TRBV6-2/TRBV6-3	many	-	TRBJ1-6	CASSYVRGYSPLHF	TGTGCCAGCAGTTACGTCCGGGGTTATTCACCCCTCCACTTT
TRBV6-5	many	TRBD1	TRBJ2-7	CASSYSGTGEREQYF	TGTGCCAGCAGTTACTCCGGGACAGGGGAACGCGAGCAGTACTTC
TRBV27	many	-	TRBJ2-1	CASSLWPGVGNEQFF	TGTGCCAGCAGTTTATGGCCAGGGGTTGGAAATGAGCAGTTCTTC
TRBV28	-	-	TRBJ2-3	CASIGTFTDTQYF	TGTGCCAGCATTGGGACCTTCACAGATACGCAGTATTTT